These 31 T cell receptor beta chains came from one sample sequenced in a study of graft-versus-host responses after intestinal transplantation (dated by TCRdb to about 2021). These TCRs are of unknown antigen specificity. Library generation was performed with the immunoSEQ multiplex PCR assay. TCRdb re-hosts the immuneACCESS table, in-frame sequences only. Its copies lack some clones; in the studies checked, an unresolved V gene accounts for under half of them, and the cause for the rest is not known. This sample is represented by around 89,000 clones; 85% to 95% of them were singletons. The ten largest clones represent roughly 0.44% of the sample. This specimen's time point label, interpreted: cells obtained before transplantation from donor or recipient. Here the sequenced sample was unstimulated CD8+ T cells sorted from spleen or lymph node cells, taken before transplant. These receptors were collected from a human donor who was the organ donor for an intestinal transplant.

V and J are TRBV11-2 and TRBJ1-4; D may be TRBD1 (6 bases). This CDR3 comprises 16 residues. Trimming shortened V by 0 bases and J by 6 bases, and 14 bases separated the two germline ends. Germline V gene sequence: CDR1 SGHAT, CDR2 FQNNGV. This chain's CDR3 is CASSLEGGRGYEKLFF. The CDR3 bases are TGTGCCAGCAGCTTAGAAGGGGGTCGGGGATATGAAAAACTGTTTTTT. The variable domain in full, with the rest retrieved from reference TRBV11-2 and TRBJ1-4, is EAGVAQSPRYKIIEKRQSVAFWCNPISGHATLYWYQQILGQGPKLLIQFQNNGVVDDSQLPKDRFSAERLKGVDSTLKIQPAKLEDSAVYLCASSLEGGRGYEKLFFGSGTQLSVL.

V gene TRBV9 combines with J gene TRBJ1-3, with 7 bases identical to TRBD1. The CDR3 contains 17 residues. Germline V gene data show CDR1 as SGDLS and CDR2 as YYNGEE. V shed 0 bases and J 0 bases; nucleotides not matched to a gene: 6. The CDR3 DNA is TGTGCCAGCAGCGTAGAAGGGACAGCCAACTCTGGAAACACCATATATTTT. Its translation: CASSVEGTANSGNTIYF. Filled out from reference TRBV9 and TRBJ1-3, the complete variable domain reads DSGVTQTPKHLITATGQRVTLRCSPRSGDLSVYWYQQSLDQGLQFLIQYYNGEERAKGNILERFSAQQFPDLHSELNLSSLELGDSALYFCASSVEGTANSGNTIYFGEGSWLTVV.

The chain joins TRBV7-9 to TRBJ1-1; 7 nucleotides agree with TRBD1. The CDR3 sequence is 12 residues long. V shed 9 bases and J 4 bases; nucleotides not matched to a gene: 5. The germline gives CDR1 SEHNR, CDR2 FQNEAQ (reference sequence). CDR3 in DNA: TGTGCCAGGACCCGGGACAGCACTGAAGCTTTCTTT. This sequence encodes CARTRDSTEAFF. Supplemented by reference TRBV7-9 and TRBJ1-1, the full variable domain reads DTGVSQNPRHKITKRGQNVTFRCDPISEHNRLYWYRQTLGQGPEFLTYFQNEAQLEKSRLLSDRFSAERPKGSFSTLEIQRTEQGDSAMYLCARTRDSTEAFFGQGTRLTVV.

This chain joins TRBV7-8 and TRBJ2-5; 9 bases fit TRBD2. The germline gives CDR1 SGHVS, CDR2 FQNEAQ. The CDR3 is 17 amino acids. Trimming took 0 bases from V and 0 from J; bases not matched to a gene: 5. The CDR3 is CASSLAYSGSNQETQYF. CDR3 DNA sequence: TGTGCCAGCAGCTTAGCCTATAGCGGGAGCAACCAAGAGACCCAGTACTTC.

This clone was counted a few times. The genes are TRBV9 and TRBJ1-3; TRBD1 aligns across 8 bases. V dropped 3 bases and J dropped 4; count of bases not matched to a gene: 6. The length of the CDR3 is 15 residues. Germline V lookup: CDR1 SGDLS, CDR2 YYNGEE. The CDR3 is CASSGGQASGNTIYF. As DNA, the CDR3 is TGTGCCAGCAGCGGGGGACAGGCCAGCGGAAACACCATATATTTT.

The chain has TRBV7-2 and TRBJ1-2, with 7 bases matching TRBD1. Losses at the gene ends were 6 bases for V and 6 bases for J; bases not matched to a gene: 7. CDR1 SGHTA and CDR2 FQGNSA come from the germline V gene. The CDR3 is 13 amino acids. CDR3 coding DNA: TGTGCCAGCAGATGGACAGGATATGATGGCTACACCTTC. Translating it yields CASRWTGYDGYTF.

The rearrangement links TRBV6-5 to TRBJ2-5; 7 bases map to TRBD1. This CDR3 contains 15 residues. The germline V gene has CDR1 MNHEY and CDR2 SVGAGI. The V gene end was trimmed by 4 bases and the J gene end by 3 bases; junction bases not matched to a gene: 8. CDR3 in DNA: TGTGCCAGCAGTTCGACACCCGGGACAGAAGAGACCCAGTACTTC. Residues: CASSSTPGTEETQYF.

The V call is TRBV6-1, the J call TRBJ2-5; 8 bases map to TRBD1. The J call could be wrong; TRBJ2-7 is a better fit for the DNA end. Germline CDR1 reads MNHNS; CDR2 reads SASEGT. CDR3 length: 14 amino acids. The CDR3 is CAAYLGTGAYEQYF. The CDR3 nucleotides read TGTGCCGCATATCTCGGGACAGGAGCTTACGAGCAGTACTTC.

CDR3 coding DNA: TGCGCCAGCAGGGCTCGACAGGGGGCTCCCTACGAGCAGTACTTC. It translates to CASRARQGAPYEQYF. The rearrangement joins TRBV10-1 to TRBJ2-5, with 10 bases that match TRBD1. The J call may be wrong; the DNA end is better matched by TRBJ2-7. The CDR3 runs 15 residues. CDR1 and CDR2 (germline): WNHNN, SYGVQD (reference sequence).

V usage is TRBV5-8 and J usage is TRBJ2-7, with D possibly TRBD2 on 6 matching bases. Looked up from germline, CDR1 is SGHTS and CDR2 is YDEGEE. The CDR3 has 14 amino acids. Trimming cost V 4 bases and J 2 bases, with 13 bases left between them. The CDR3 region has the DNA TGTGCCAGCAGCCTGCGGGACGGGCCCTACGAGCAGTACTTC. Encoded protein: CASSLRDGPYEQYF.

V gene TRBV7-9 combines with J gene TRBJ2-3, with 9 bases that match TRBD2. Losses at the gene ends were 1 base for V and 7 bases for J; bases not matched to a gene: 6. The CDR3 runs to 15 residues. Germline lookup yields CDR1 SEHNR and CDR2 FQNEAQ (reference sequence). The CDR3 DNA reads TGTGCCAGCAGCTTAGTCGAGCGGGGGGCCCATACGCAGTATTTT. It is translated as CASSLVERGAHTQYF. Complete variable domain (other parts from reference TRBV7-9 and TRBJ2-3): DTGVSQNPRHKITKRGQNVTFRCDPISEHNRLYWYRQTLGQGPEFLTYFQNEAQLEKSRLLSDRFSAERPKGSFSTLEIQRTEQGDSAMYLCASSLVERGAHTQYFGPGTRLTVL.

This chain uses TRBV9 with TRBJ1-3; D gene uncertain. V was shortened by 4 bases and J by 0 bases, with 11 bases between the two germline ends. Germline lookup yields CDR1 SGDLS and CDR2 YYNGEE. The CDR3 length is 15 residues. In nucleotides, the CDR3 is TGTGCCAGCAGCCCGACTGAGCTCTCTGGAAACACCATATATTTT. Translated: CASSPTELSGNTIYF.

The chain couples TRBV7-8 to TRBJ1-6, with 7 bases aligning to TRBD1. The CDR3 length is 15 residues. Germline CDR1 SGHVS, CDR2 FQNEAQ. The trim removed 5 bases at V and 9 bases at J, leaving 10 bases unmatched. The CDR3 sequence is CASSGRQGVGSPLHF. CDR3 nucleotides: TGTGCCAGCAGCGGACGACAGGGTGTCGGTTCACCCCTCCACTTT.

The chain joins TRBV4-1 to TRBJ2-1, with D perhaps matching TRBD2 (7 bases). Trimming cost V 0 bases and J 5 bases, with 17 bases left between them. The CDR3 covers 17 residues. Per germline, CDR1 MGHRA and CDR2 YSYEKL. The CDR3 DNA follows: TGCGCCAGCAGCCAAGAGGGGGGCGCGGGGGCAAACAATGAGCAGTTCTTC. Protein: CASSQEGGAGANNEQFF.

DNA of the CDR3: TGTGCCAGTAGTCACCCAGATTGGTTTCTAGCCAAAAACATTCAGTACTTC. Translation gives CASSHPDWFLAKNIQYF. The chain employs TRBV19 and TRBJ2-4; D gene uncertain. CDR3 length: 17 amino acids. V was clipped by 5 bases and J by 0 bases, with 17 bases between them. The germline CDR1 and CDR2 sequences are LNHDA and SQIVND (reference sequence).

The rearrangement uses TRBV6-5 and TRBJ2-1; 8 bases agree with TRBD1. Germline trimming cut 6 bases from V and 3 bases from J; bases unmatched to any gene: 7. Germline V gene sequence: CDR1 MNHEY, CDR2 SVGAGI. The CDR3 length is 15 residues. The CDR3 loop is CASRGQGYSYNEQFF. The CDR3 region has the DNA TGTGCCAGCAGAGGACAGGGTTATAGCTACAATGAGCAGTTCTTC.

The V gene is TRBV19, the J gene TRBJ1-2; possibly TRBD1 for D (6 bases). Germline CDR1 reads LNHDA; CDR2 reads SQIVND (reference sequence). The CDR3 length is 12 residues. V dropped 9 bases and J dropped 6 bases, with 14 bases sitting between them. The CDR3 is CASSQGNHGYTF. In nucleotides, the CDR3 is TGTGCCAGCTCTCAGGGGAACCATGGCTACACCTTC.

The rearrangement joins TRBV7-9 to TRBJ2-3; 10 bases agree with TRBD1. The germline V gene encodes CDR1 SEHNR and CDR2 FQNEAQ (reference sequence). J gave up 5 bases and V 4 bases, and 6 bases lay outside the gene matches. The CDR3 has 15 amino acids. The CDR3 loop reads CASSSPGTGEDTQYF. CDR3 sequence (DNA): TGTGCCAGCAGCTCCCCCGGGACAGGGGAAGATACGCAGTATTTT.

The rearrangement links TRBV7-9 to TRBJ1-2, with D perhaps TRBD1 (5 bases). Germline V lookup: CDR1 SEHNR, CDR2 FQNEAQ (reference sequence). V lost 6 bases and J 3 bases, leaving 14 bases between the germline ends. This CDR3 comprises 14 residues. The CDR3 DNA follows: TGTGCCAGCAGTCCTATAGGGGATTACTATGGCTACACCTTC. Protein product: CASSPIGDYYGYTF.

This rearrangement joins TRBV19 to TRBJ1-1; 9 positions agree with TRBD1. The CDR3 consists of 16 residues. Looked up from germline, CDR1 is LNHDA and CDR2 is SQIVND (reference sequence). Trimming took 6 bases from V and 4 from J; bases not matched to a gene: 12. The CDR3 spells CASRIMTGGFATEAFF. For the CDR3, the DNA is TGTGCCAGTAGGATCATGACAGGGGGGTTTGCCACTGAAGCTTTCTTT.

In this sample, this clone turned up once. This chain joins TRBV13 and TRBJ2-5, with 9 positions matching TRBD2. V was pared by 5 bases and J by 1 base, with 5 bases of the junction left unmatched. The CDR3 contains 15 residues. Germline V gene lookup returns CDR1 PRHDT and CDR2 FYEKMQ (reference sequence). The CDR3 spells CASSPLAGLQETQYF. The CDR3 bases are TGTGCCAGCAGCCCCCTAGCGGGGCTCCAAGAGACCCAGTACTTC.

The V call is TRBV7-9, the J call TRBJ1-1; TRBD1 might be the D (5 bases). Germline-derived CDR1 and CDR2 are SEHNR and FQNEAQ (reference sequence). The CDR3 loop spans 11 amino acids. The CDR3 nucleotides read TGTGCTTCCTCGGGGGGTCCTGAAGCTTTCTTT. This encodes CASSGGPEAFF.

The V gene is TRBV19, the J gene TRBJ1-3; D is undetermined. Per germline, CDR1 LNHDA and CDR2 SQIVND (reference sequence). The CDR3 extends over 13 amino acids. Trimming left V 6 bases short and J 0 bases short, with 6 bases between. The CDR3 sequence: CASSESSGNTIYF. Here the CDR3 DNA reads TGTGCCAGTAGCGAGAGCTCTGGAAACACCATATATTTT.

The rearrangement joins TRBV7-9 to TRBJ2-1; a weak D match, TRBD2 (5 bases). V was trimmed by 5 bases and J by 8 bases, leaving 10 bases between them. Germline V lookup: CDR1 SEHNR, CDR2 FQNEAQ (reference sequence). This CDR3 has 12 amino acids. The CDR3 bases are TGTGCCAGCAGCGCTCCGAGGGATGAGCAGTTCTTC. Residues: CASSAPRDEQFF.

This chain connects TRBV4-2 to TRBJ2-1; a possible D gene is TRBD2 (6 bases). Germline CDR1 reads LGHNA; CDR2 reads YNFKEQ. V was shortened by 4 bases and J by 5 bases, with 15 bases between the two germline ends. This CDR3 has 15 residues. CDR3 loop: CASSPWLTGDNEQFF. DNA of the CDR3: TGTGCCAGCAGCCCATGGTTGACGGGGGACAATGAGCAGTTCTTC.

The V and J genes are TRBV28 and TRBJ2-1, with 8 bases fitting TRBD2. The CDR3 contains 14 residues. Trimming cost V 11 bases and J 3 bases; bases outside gene matches: 9. Germline CDR1 is MDHEN and CDR2 is SYDVKM. CDR3 amino acids: CAGYSGADYNEQFF. The CDR3 bases are TGTGCCGGGTATAGCGGGGCGGACTACAATGAGCAGTTCTTC.

This chain uses TRBV4-2 with TRBJ2-5; a possible D gene is TRBD2 (5 bases). The J call may be faulty, since TRBJ2-7 better matches the DNA end. The CDR3 sequence is 11 residues long. The germline V gene has CDR1 LGHNA and CDR2 YNFKEQ. This CDR3 reads CASARGNEQYF. DNA for the CDR3: TGTGCCAGCGCAAGAGGGAACGAGCAGTACTTC.

The table lists this clone with a count of one. The genes are TRBV4-1 and TRBJ2-7; D is perhaps TRBD1 (5 bases). This CDR3 is 13 amino acids long. Germline CDR1 and CDR2: MGHRA and YSYEKL. Trimming stripped 4 bases from V and 3 bases from J, with 10 bases between. The CDR3 reads CASSPTESYEQYF. Written as DNA, the CDR3 is TGCGCCAGCAGCCCGACAGAGAGCTACGAGCAGTACTTC.

The DNA of the CDR3 is TGTGCCAGTGAACAGGAGAACACTGAAGCTTTCTTT. Protein product: CASEQENTEAFF. The chain has TRBV19 and TRBJ1-1; TRBD1 might be the D (5 bases). V shed 8 bases and J shed 1 base, with 8 bases lying between them. From germline, CDR1 is LNHDA and CDR2 SQIVND (reference sequence). The CDR3 extends over 12 amino acids.

The chain employs TRBV5-6 and TRBJ2-7; possible D gene TRBD2, 6 bases. With 0 bases removed from V and 3 bases from J, the gap between germline ends came to 10 bases. CDR1 is SGHDT, CDR2 YYEEEE, per germline. The CDR3 is 14 amino acids. CDR3 amino acids: CASSLGTDYYEQYF. The CDR3 DNA sequence: TGTGCCAGCAGCTTGGGGACGGACTACTACGAGCAGTACTTC.

The gene calls are TRBV7-9 and TRBJ2-3, with 9 bases identical to TRBD1. The germline gives CDR1 SEHNR, CDR2 FQNEAQ (reference sequence). V dropped 5 bases and J dropped 3; count of bases not matched to a gene: 12. The CDR3 spans 17 residues. In nucleotides, the CDR3 is TGTGCCAGCAGCCTTGGGACAGGGCAGGGCTTGACAGATACGCAGTATTTT. Protein: CASSLGTGQGLTDTQYF.